A single sample is the source of the 30 T cell receptor beta chains below, sequenced in a study of cytomegalovirus exposure and HLA in healthy donors. The study ran its PCR with 60 Vbeta and 13 Jbeta primers. This table comes from immunoSEQ multiplex PCR, and its TCRdb copy is limited to in-frame clones, with some not included. The data contain approximately 190,000 clones, 87% of them singletons. The sample taken for sequencing was PBMCs. The receptors originated from a man younger than 40 in good health and CMV-seronegative.

The V gene is TRBV27, the J gene TRBJ2-7; 7 bases are shared with TRBD1. Germline lookup yields CDR1 MNHEY and CDR2 SMNVEV (reference sequence). The CDR3 length is 13 residues. Germline trimming cut 6 bases from V and 6 bases from J; bases unmatched to any gene: 8. Here the CDR3 reads CASSPDRDVEQYF. The CDR3 DNA reads TGTGCCAGCAGCCCTGACAGGGACGTCGAGCAGTACTTC.

The rearrangement links TRBV6-1 to TRBJ2-1, with 7 bases lining up with TRBD2. Trimming took 4 bases from V and 8 from J; bases not matched to a gene: 14. CDR1 and CDR2 from the germline V gene are MNHNS and SASEGT. The CDR3 loop spans 16 amino acids. The CDR3: CASSVQTGGGAHEQFF. In nucleotides, the CDR3 is TGTGCCAGCAGTGTTCAAACCGGGGGAGGGGCCCATGAGCAGTTCTTC.

The CDR3 DNA is TGCGCCAGCCGAGTGGGGCACTATGGCTACACCTTC. This encodes CASRVGHYGYTF. V gene TRBV5-1 combines with J gene TRBJ1-2, with D tentatively TRBD1 (5 bases). The germline V gene has CDR1 SGHRS and CDR2 YFSETQ. This CDR3 region has 12 residues. The germline V and J ends were trimmed by 7 bases and 3 bases, with 10 bases remaining between them.

Comments on this clone: A read error may produce the germline difference seen at one junction end. The J gene is TRBJ1-1, the V gene TRBV6-4, with TRBD1 identical over 7 bases. CDR3 length: 13 residues. Germline V CDR1 and CDR2: MRHNA, SNTAGT. The CDR3 nucleotides read TGTGCCAGCGGTGAGGGGACAGAGACTGAAGCTTTCTTT. This codes for CASGEGTETEAFF.

This chain uses TRBV27 with TRBJ1-5, with D possibly TRBD1 on 5 matching bases. The ends were cut back, 3 bases at V and 6 bases at J, with 9 bases in the middle. The CDR3 loop spans 13 amino acids. In germline, CDR1 is MNHEY, CDR2 SMNVEV (reference sequence). The CDR3 loop reads CASSFRVSQPQHF. The CDR3 DNA reads TGTGCCAGCAGTTTCAGGGTCTCTCAGCCCCAGCATTTT.

The chain carries TRBV18 and TRBJ1-6; 7 bases are a match to TRBD1. The V and J ends lost 0 bases and 7 bases, in that order; junction bases with no gene match: 3. The germline V gene encodes CDR1 KGHSH and CDR2 LQKENI. CDR3 length: 15 residues. CDR3 amino acids: CASSPPQGENSPLHF. CDR3 nucleotide sequence: TGTGCCAGCTCACCACCGCAGGGGGAGAATTCACCCCTCCACTTT.

As regards this clone: An end of the junction does not agree with germline; a read error may underlie this. V gene TRBV7-9 combines with J gene TRBJ1-5, with 7 positions matching TRBD1. Per the germline V gene, CDR1 is SEHNR and CDR2 is FQNEAQ (reference sequence). The length of the CDR3 is 15 residues. The CDR3 is CSSSQDRFLNQPQHF. In DNA, the CDR3 is TGTTCCAGCAGCCAGGACAGGTTCTTGAATCAGCCCCAGCATTTT.

The chain couples TRBV6-6 to TRBJ2-1, with 10 bases fitting TRBD2. Trimming cost V 7 bases and J 9 bases; bases outside gene matches: 9. Looked up from germline, CDR1 is MNHNY and CDR2 is SVGAGI (reference sequence). The CDR3 extends over 14 amino acids. The CDR3 here is CASTPLAGTVEQFF. The CDR3 region has the DNA TGTGCCAGCACCCCACTAGCGGGAACTGTTGAGCAGTTCTTC.

This rearrangement joins TRBV7-8 to TRBJ1-3; unclear D gene. The CDR3 runs to 16 residues. Germline V CDR1 and CDR2: SGHVS, FQNEAQ. Trimming cost V 5 bases and J 2 bases, with 16 bases left between them. The CDR3 sequence: CASSPREIVAGNTIYF. The CDR3, as DNA: TGTGCCAGCAGCCCTCGGGAAATTGTGGCTGGAAACACCATATATTTT.

The chain uses TRBV21-1 and TRBJ2-1; the D call of TRBD2 is as the table states it, not checked on the DNA. TRBV21-1 is termed a pseudogene. This CDR3 spans 18 amino acids. As DNA, the CDR3 is TGTGCCAGCAGCGCCCTGACTAGCGGGGAATGGTCCTACAATGAGCAGTTCTTC. Translated, it gives CASSALTSGEWSYNEQFF.

This chain uses TRBV5-1 with TRBJ2-7; D unclear. CDR1 SGHRS and CDR2 YFSETQ come from the germline V gene. The CDR3 extends over 14 amino acids. Trimming shortened V by 0 bases and J by 1 base, and 8 bases separated the two germline ends. CDR3 protein: CASSLDPSSYEQYF. The CDR3 DNA follows: TGCGCCAGCAGCTTGGATCCTTCTTCCTACGAGCAGTACTTC.

This clone was seen a handful of times. V and J are TRBV10-3 and TRBJ2-7; 14 bases align to TRBD2. Per germline, CDR1 ENHRY and CDR2 SYGVKD. This CDR3 is 15 amino acids long. Losses at the gene ends were 6 bases for V and 3 bases for J; bases not matched to a gene: 4. The CDR3 bases are TGTGCCATCAGGGGGACTAGCGGGAGCAGCTACGAGCAGTACTTC. Translation: CAIRGTSGSSYEQYF.

The chain employs TRBV27 and TRBJ2-7; 11 nucleotides line up with TRBD2. Germline assignment: CDR1 MNHEY and CDR2 SMNVEV (reference sequence). The V segment lost 4 bases and the J segment 6 bases; nucleotides outside the gene matches: 8. The CDR3 runs 15 residues. CDR3 sequence: CASSSSLAGAGEQYF. CDR3 in DNA: TGTGCCAGCAGTTCCTCACTAGCGGGGGCGGGCGAGCAGTACTTC.

The J gene is TRBJ1-2, the V gene TRBV7-2; 8 nucleotides align to TRBD1. Trimming at V came to 5 bases and at J to 7 bases, leaving 6 bases not matched to a gene. Germline V lookup: CDR1 SGHTA, CDR2 FQGNSA. The CDR3 sequence is 13 residues long. For the CDR3, the DNA is TGTGCCAGCAGCGCCCGACAGGGGCCTGGCTACACCTTC. It is translated as CASSARQGPGYTF.

The genes are TRBV5-4 and TRBJ2-3; 7 bases line up with TRBD2. Trimming removed 0 bases from V and 4 bases from J; junction bases left unmatched: 8. CDR1 and CDR2 (germline): SGHNT, YYREEE (reference sequence). The length of the CDR3 is 16 residues. The CDR3 nucleotides are TGTGCCAGCAGCTTGGAAGTGGGAGGGCCCCCAGATACGCAGTATTTT. As protein: CASSLEVGGPPDTQYF.

This chain joins TRBV6-5 and TRBJ2-3; 7 positions agree with TRBD1. The V and J ends lost 5 bases and 4 bases, in that order; junction bases with no gene match: 6. Germline lookup yields CDR1 MNHEY and CDR2 SVGAGI. The CDR3 has 14 amino acids. The CDR3 loop reads CASSPGTVADTQYF. In DNA form, the CDR3 reads TGTGCCAGCAGTCCTGGGACAGTCGCAGATACGCAGTATTTT.

The J gene is TRBJ2-7, the V gene TRBV6-5; D unresolved. Germline lookup yields CDR1 MNHEY and CDR2 SVGAGI. The CDR3 covers 15 residues. V gave up 0 bases and J gave up 0 bases, with 9 bases separating them. CDR3 bases: TGTGCCAGCAGTTACTCGAGTACCGTCTCCTACGAGCAGTACTTC. The encoded protein is CASSYSSTVSYEQYF.

The V and J genes are TRBV7-2 and TRBJ1-5; D ambiguous. V was pared by 5 bases and J by 3 bases, with 8 bases between. The CDR3 contains 13 residues. CDR1 and CDR2 from the germline V gene are SGHTA and FQGNSA. The CDR3 coding sequence is TGTGCCAGCAGCCTCGGGATCAATCAGCCCCAGCATTTT. This gives the protein CASSLGINQPQHF.

Concerning this clone: Other DNA sequences from this sample encode an identical CDR3 as well. The V gene is TRBV5-1, the J gene TRBJ2-7; 7 nucleotides line up with TRBD2. The CDR3 consists of 13 residues. Per germline, CDR1 SGHRS and CDR2 YFSETQ. Losses at the gene ends were 0 bases for V and 3 bases for J; bases not matched to a gene: 0. The chain's CDR3 is CASSLGGGYEQYF. The CDR3 DNA reads as TGCGCCAGCAGCTTGGGGGGGGGCTACGAGCAGTACTTC.

The CDR3 spells CASTGTERYGYTF. As DNA, the CDR3 is TGTGCCAGCACCGGGACAGAACGCTATGGCTACACCTTC. The V gene is TRBV2, the J gene TRBJ1-2; 7 nucleotides align to TRBD1. This CDR3 region has 13 residues. The germline CDR1 and CDR2 sequences are SNHLY and FYNNEI. With V trimmed by 7 bases and J by 4 bases, 6 bases remained unmatched.

The rearrangement joins TRBV6-5 to TRBJ1-1; perhaps TRBD1 as D (5 bases). The V gene lost 6 bases and the J gene lost 11 bases, with 19 bases spanning the gap. CDR1 is MNHEY, CDR2 SVGAGI, per germline. The CDR3 extends over 13 amino acids. For the CDR3, the DNA is TGTGCCAGCAGCCCCCGGGGGTCGGGTGAGGCTTTCTTT. It specifies CASSPRGSGEAFF.

The chain combines TRBV2 with TRBJ1-6, with TRBD1 identical over 9 bases. Germline V gives CDR1 SNHLY, CDR2 FYNNEI. This CDR3 has 14 amino acids. J lost 8 bases, V lost 7 bases, and 6 bases had no gene match. CDR3 region: CASTPGQGYSPLHF. The CDR3 DNA follows: TGTGCCAGCACCCCGGGACAGGGCTATTCACCCCTCCACTTT.

This chain uses TRBV5-1 with TRBJ1-1; D gene uncertain. Trimming left V 0 bases short and J 2 bases short, with 5 bases between. Germline V CDR1 and CDR2: SGHRS, YFSETQ. The CDR3 totals 13 residues. The DNA for the CDR3 is TGCGCCAGCAGCTTGGTGACAAACACTGAAGCTTTCTTT. Protein product: CASSLVTNTEAFF.

The chain links TRBV5-4 to TRBJ1-1; 11 nucleotides align to TRBD1. CDR1 and CDR2 (germline): SGHNT, YYREEE (reference sequence). The CDR3 has 15 residues. With V trimmed by 7 bases and J by 4 bases, 9 bases remained unmatched. CDR3 amino acids: CASLPRGTGGTEAFF. In DNA, the CDR3 is TGTGCCAGCCTACCTCGGGGGACAGGGGGCACTGAAGCTTTCTTT.

V and J are TRBV15 and TRBJ1-1; weak D call: TRBD1 (5 bases). Germline values: CDR1 LNHNV, CDR2 YYDKDF (reference sequence). The CDR3 has 15 amino acids. Trimming cost V 0 bases and J 8 bases, with 16 bases left between them. For the CDR3, the DNA is TGTGCCACCAGCAGAGATAGGCCAGGGCGAGAGGAAGCTTTCTTT. This translates into CATSRDRPGREEAFF. The full variable domain, completed using reference TRBV15 and TRBJ1-1, is DAMVIQNPRYQVTQFGKPVTLSCSQTLNHNVMYWYQQKSSQAPKLLFHYYDKDFNNEADTPDNFQSRRPNTSFCFLDIRSPGLGDTAMYLCATSRDRPGREEAFFGQGTRLTVV.

The V gene is TRBV28, the J gene TRBJ2-7; 8 bases are shared with TRBD2. With V trimmed by 5 bases and J by 8 bases, 8 bases remained unmatched. The CDR3 is 13 amino acids. Germline values: CDR1 MDHEN, CDR2 SYDVKM. The CDR3 DNA is TGTGCCAGCAGTCCTTTAAAGCGGGAGAAGCAGTACTTC. Its translation: CASSPLKREKQYF.

As for this clone: The sample carries other DNA sequences with the same CDR3. This chain connects TRBV6-5 to TRBJ1-2; 7 nucleotides align to TRBD1. There are 13 residues in the CDR3. The germline V gene has CDR1 MNHEY and CDR2 SVGAGI. With V trimmed by 6 bases and J by 2 bases, 3 bases remained unmatched. For the CDR3, the DNA is TGTGCCAGCAGCCGACAGGGCAACTATGGCTACACCTTC. It is translated as CASSRQGNYGYTF.

The gene calls are TRBV4-2 and TRBJ2-2; 16 positions agree with TRBD2. The CDR3 runs to 19 residues. CDR1 is LGHNA and CDR2 is YNFKEQ in the germline V gene. J was trimmed by 0 bases and V by 4 bases; bases with no gene match: 5. The CDR3 nucleotides are TGTGCCAGCAGCCCGGGGACTAGCGGGGGGGGACCGAACACCGGGGAGCTGTTTTTT. Residues: CASSPGTSGGGPNTGELFF.

This clone appeared a single time. The chain has TRBV19 and TRBJ2-2; unclear D gene. V was trimmed by 7 bases and J by 0 bases, leaving 6 bases between them. The CDR3 covers 13 residues. Germline CDR1 LNHDA, CDR2 SQIVND (reference sequence). CDR3 residues: CASIWPNTGELFF. The CDR3 region has the DNA TGTGCCAGTATCTGGCCGAACACCGGGGAGCTGTTTTTT.

The V call is TRBV6-4, the J call TRBJ2-3; 7 bases fit TRBD2. Germline V gene lookup returns CDR1 MRHNA and CDR2 SNTAGT. The CDR3 sequence is 17 residues long. Trimming removed 3 bases from V and 1 base from J; junction bases left unmatched: 10. CDR3 loop: CASSEGPAGTRTDTQYF. In nucleotides, the CDR3 is TGTGCCAGCAGTGAGGGACCAGCGGGGACCCGCACAGATACGCAGTATTTT.